These T cell receptor beta chains were read from a single sample in a study of blood T cell repertoires in COVID-19. Assay: immunoSEQ multiplex PCR; the TCRdb copy retains only in-frame clones and omits some. The sample contains about 100,000 clones, around 90% of which appear only once. Material for sequencing was peripheral blood. The receptor source for this set is a woman aged 60 to 75 with acute or convalescent COVID-19. CDR3s include the opening cysteine and the closing phenylalanine or tryptophan. D genes are given only for firm matches. Expanded clones get a size class; other rows say once, few or many, or leave the size out.

v_call	clone_size	j_call	d_call	cdr3_nt	cdr3_aa
TRBV27	.	TRBJ2-5	TRBD2	TGTGCCAGCAGTTCCCCGGGACTAGCGCGAGAGACCCAGTACTTC	CASSSPGLARETQYF
TRBV10-3	.	TRBJ2-1	TRBD2	TGTGCCATCAGGCGGACTAGCGGCTACAATGAGCAGTTCTTC	CAIRRTSGYNEQFF
TRBV19	once	TRBJ2-1	TRBD2	TGTGCCAGTAGTATGGAGGGACTAGCGGGGTACAATGAGCAGTTCTTC	CASSMEGLAGYNEQFF
TRBV5-4	once	TRBJ1-2	TRBD1	TGTGCCAGCAGCTTGGCCGGGACAGGGAACTATGGCTACACCTTC	CASSLAGTGNYGYTF
TRBV7-8	.	TRBJ2-1	TRBD1	TGTGCCAGTTGGGGCCTGACAGGGCAATTACACAATGAGCAGTTCTTC	CASWGLTGQLHNEQFF
TRBV2	.	TRBJ2-7	.	TGTGCCAGCAGTGAGGTCGGGCGGGCGTACGAGCAGTACTTC	CASSEVGRAYEQYF
TRBV19	.	TRBJ1-1	TRBD1	TGTGCCAGTAGTATGCGCGGACAGGGAACTGAAGCTTTCTTT	CASSMRGQGTEAFF
TRBV24-1	.	TRBJ1-2	.	TGTGCCACCAGTGACACAGGGAGCCCGGTTGGCTACACCTTC	CATSDTGSPVGYTF
TRBV28	.	TRBJ1-5	TRBD1	TGTGCCAGCAGTCACCGGGACAGGCACTATCAGCCCCAGCATTTT	CASSHRDRHYQPQHF
TRBV5-1	.	TRBJ1-1	TRBD1	TGCGCCAGCAGCCCACAGGGGGTTCGGACTGAAGCTTTCTTT	CASSPQGVRTEAFF
TRBV28	.	TRBJ1-2	TRBD1	TGTGCCGGTCGACCGGGACAGGGGACTCAGGGCTACACCTTC	CAGRPGQGTQGYTF
TRBV7-3	.	TRBJ2-1	.	TGTGCCAGCAGCGGGGGGACCCTCAACAATGAGCAGTTCTTC	CASSGGTLNNEQFF
TRBV5-4	.	TRBJ2-3	TRBD2	TGTGCCAGCGGGGCGGGAGGGCGTGCAGATACGCAGTATTTT	CASGAGGRADTQYF
TRBV5-1	.	TRBJ1-3	.	TGCGCCAGCAGCCTGAACCCAGGAATCCGCTCTGGAAACACCATATATTTT	CASSLNPGIRSGNTIYF
TRBV27	once	TRBJ1-6	.	TGTGCCAGCAGTTTTCGGGGTTACAATTCACCCCTCCACTTT	CASSFRGYNSPLHF
TRBV5-4	.	TRBJ1-1	.	TGTGCCAGCACCACGGGTACTGAAGCTTTCTTT	CASTTGTEAFF
TRBV5-1	once	TRBJ2-5	TRBD2	TGCGCCAGCAGCTTAACGGGACTAGGCGCGGAGACCCAGTACTTC	CASSLTGLGAETQYF
TRBV28	.	TRBJ1-1	.	TGTGCCAGCAGACCCCCAAGGGGCGGGGGCACTGAAGCTTTCTTT	CASRPPRGGGTEAFF